One and the same sample provided the 2 T cell receptor beta chains below, sequenced in a study of neurological immune-mediated disorders. TCRdb recomputed calls from the 5' RACE reads with MiXCR, one row per CDR3 protein. The table has approximately 50,000 distinct CDR3 sequences, about 4.1% seen once. Input material: PBMCs. All receptors derive from a man aged 55 to 70 with multiple sclerosis.

In regard to this clonotype: One end of the junction is discordant with germline, which a read error may explain. This chain joins TRBV7-6 and TRBJ2-7; possibly TRBD2 for D (6 bases). The CDR3 consists of 14 residues. From germline, CDR1 is SGHVS and CDR2 FNYEAQ. The CDR3 region is CASSSSGPSYEQYF. CDR3 in DNA: TGTGCCAGCAGCTCCAGCGGGCCCTCCTATGAGCAGTACTTC.

The table lists this clonotype with many counts. The genes are TRBV7-6 and TRBJ2-1; D gene uncertain. CDR3 length equals 12 residues. V lost 5 bases and J 6 bases, leaving 8 bases between the germline ends. Germline CDR1 SGHVS, CDR2 FNYEAQ. The CDR3 sequence: CASSHKGNEQFF. The CDR3 DNA sequence: TGTGCCAGCAGCCACAAAGGCAATGAGCAGTTCTTC.